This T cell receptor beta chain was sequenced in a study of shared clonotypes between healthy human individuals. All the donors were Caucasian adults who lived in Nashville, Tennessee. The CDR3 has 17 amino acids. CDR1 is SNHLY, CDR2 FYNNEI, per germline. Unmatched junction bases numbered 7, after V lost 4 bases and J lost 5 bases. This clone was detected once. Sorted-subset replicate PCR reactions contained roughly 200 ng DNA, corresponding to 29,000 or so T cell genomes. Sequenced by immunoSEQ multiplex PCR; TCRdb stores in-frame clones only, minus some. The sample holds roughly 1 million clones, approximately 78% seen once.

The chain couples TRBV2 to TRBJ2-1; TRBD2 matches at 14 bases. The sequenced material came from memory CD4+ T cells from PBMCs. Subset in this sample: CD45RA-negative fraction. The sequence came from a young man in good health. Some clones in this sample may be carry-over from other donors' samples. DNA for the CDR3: TGTGCCAGCAGTGGACTAGCGGGAGGGGGGCTGGACAATGAGCAGTTCTTC. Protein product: CASSGLAGGGLDNEQFF.